These 19 T cell receptor beta chains originate from one sample sequenced in a study of cytomegalovirus exposure and HLA in healthy donors. Researchers ran the PCR with 60 Vbeta and 13 Jbeta primers. Produced via immunoSEQ multiplex PCR; TCRdb's table is partial and in-frame only. This specimen shows 70,000 to 90,000 clones; the ten leading clones hold 3% to 4%. Sequences were obtained from PBMCs. These receptors were taken from a man between 18 and 29 years old in good health and CMV-seropositive.

The V call is TRBV28, the J call TRBJ1-5, with D perhaps TRBD1 (6 bases). In germline, CDR1 is MDHEN, CDR2 SYDVKM. V lost 1 base and J 7 bases, leaving 11 bases between the germline ends. The CDR3 loop spans 14 amino acids. This CDR3 reads CASSLFGQGQPQHF. The CDR3 region has the DNA TGTGCCAGCAGTTTATTTGGGCAGGGGCAGCCCCAGCATTTT.

V and J are TRBV2 and TRBJ1-2, with D maybe TRBD1 (6 bases). In germline, CDR1 is SNHLY, CDR2 FYNNEI. The CDR3 runs 13 residues. Trimming took 4 bases from V and 6 from J, leaving 12 bases between them. The CDR3 loop is CASSATGSDGYTF. The CDR3 DNA sequence: TGTGCCAGCAGTGCTACAGGGTCGGATGGCTACACCTTC.

The chain combines TRBV11-3 with TRBJ2-1; 7 bases line up with TRBD1. Trimming removed 1 base from V and 4 bases from J; junction bases left unmatched: 4. Germline assignment: CDR1 SGHNT and CDR2 YENEEA. This CDR3 is 15 amino acids long. CDR3 region: CASSLVGTAYNEQFF. DNA of the CDR3: TGTGCCAGCAGCTTAGTTGGGACAGCGTACAATGAGCAGTTCTTC. The full variable domain, in which reference TRBV11-3 and TRBJ2-1 provide the parts outside the CDR3, is EAGVVQSPRYKIIEKKQPVAFWCNPISGHNTLYWYLQNLGQGPELLIRYENEEAVDDSQLPKDRFSAERLKGVDSTLKIQPAELGDSAVYLCASSLVGTAYNEQFFGPGTRLTVL.

The chain couples TRBV5-1 to TRBJ2-3; D gene unclear. The CDR3 is made up of 12 amino acids. The germline V gene encodes CDR1 SGHRS and CDR2 YFSETQ. V lost 4 bases to trimming and J lost 5 bases, with 8 bases between them. The CDR3 region is CASSPSLDTQYF. The CDR3 coding sequence is TGCGCCAGCAGCCCCTCACTAGATACGCAGTATTTT.

As for this clone: Other nucleotide sequences in the sample specify the same CDR3. The rearrangement uses TRBV5-1 and TRBJ2-7, with 10 bases matching TRBD1. Germline values: CDR1 SGHRS, CDR2 YFSETQ. V dropped 0 bases and J dropped 3; count of bases not matched to a gene: 3. The length of the CDR3 is 15 residues. CDR3 coding DNA: TGCGCCAGCAGCTTGGCCGGGACAGGGGTCTACGAGCAGTACTTC. Amino acids: CASSLAGTGVYEQYF.

This chain uses TRBV5-1 with TRBJ1-2; D not certain. Trimming took off 3 bases at V and 6 bases at J, with 12 bases between the two ends. The germline gives CDR1 SGHRS, CDR2 YFSETQ. The CDR3 loop spans 13 amino acids. The CDR3 sequence is CASSSLASDGYTF. The CDR3 DNA is TGCGCCAGCAGCTCATTAGCCAGTGATGGCTACACCTTC. Complete variable domain (other parts from reference TRBV5-1 and TRBJ1-2): KAGVTQTPRYLIKTRGQQVTLSCSPISGHRSVSWYQQTPGQGLQFLFEYFSETQRNKGNFPGRFSGRQFSNSRSEMNVSTLELGDSALYLCASSSLASDGYTFGSGTRLTVV.

The gene calls are TRBV19 and TRBJ1-1, with D perhaps TRBD1 (6 bases). CDR3 length: 13 amino acids. CDR1 is LNHDA, CDR2 SQIVND, per germline (reference sequence). V dropped 3 bases and J dropped 6 bases, with 11 bases sitting between them. DNA of the CDR3: TGTGCCAGTAGTATTTTACCAGGGGCTGAAGCTTTCTTT. Its protein is CASSILPGAEAFF. The complete variable domain, with remaining parts taken from reference TRBV19 and TRBJ1-1, reads DGGITQSPKYLFRKEGQNVTLSCEQNLNHDAMYWYRQDPGQGLRLIYYSQIVNDFQKGDIAEGYSVSREKKESFPLTVTSAQKNPTAFYLCASSILPGAEAFFGQGTRLTVV.

The chain combines TRBV5-1 with TRBJ1-1; 7 positions match TRBD1. The CDR3 spans 14 residues. Germline V lookup: CDR1 SGHRS, CDR2 YFSETQ. Losses at the gene ends were 4 bases for V and 5 bases for J; bases not matched to a gene: 8. CDR3 loop: CASSLTGPGTEAFF. The CDR3 DNA follows: TGCGCCAGCAGCCTGACAGGGCCGGGAACTGAAGCTTTCTTT.

This chain links TRBV19 with TRBJ1-1; 8 bases line up with TRBD1. The CDR3 sequence is 17 residues long. The junction had 14 bases not matched to a gene; V was cut back by 4 bases and J by 4 bases. Germline V gives CDR1 LNHDA, CDR2 SQIVND (reference sequence). The CDR3 DNA is TGTGCCAGTAGTAGCGGCGACAGGGGAGTCAGGGGCACTGAAGCTTTCTTT. It yields the protein CASSSGDRGVRGTEAFF.

The chain combines TRBV7-8 with TRBJ1-5; no clear D. V lost 0 bases and J lost 1, with 16 bases in between. The CDR3 runs 18 residues. Germline CDR1 is SGHVS and CDR2 is FQNEAQ. CDR3: CASSLALGLTGSNQPQHF. The CDR3 DNA reads as TGTGCCAGCAGCTTAGCGCTAGGGTTGACGGGAAGCAATCAGCCCCAGCATTTT.

The chain recombines TRBV27 with TRBJ1-2, with 8 bases fitting TRBD1. CDR3 length: 15 amino acids. CDR1 and CDR2 (germline): MNHEY, SMNVEV (reference sequence). V was pared by 0 bases and J by 6 bases, with 6 bases of the junction left unmatched. The CDR3 nucleotides are TGTGCCAGCAGTTTATCGAGACAGGGGTTGGATGGCTACACCTTC. Encoded protein: CASSLSRQGLDGYTF.

This chain connects TRBV29-1 to TRBJ2-7; D is perhaps TRBD2 (5 bases). Germline lookup yields CDR1 SQVTM and CDR2 ANQGSEA. V dropped 6 bases and J dropped 1 base, with 13 bases sitting between them. CDR3 length equals 13 residues. CDR3: CSVLRGQSYEQYF. The CDR3 nucleotides read TGCAGCGTCCTACGAGGGCAATCCTACGAGCAGTACTTC.

The chain uses TRBV28 and TRBJ1-1; 7 bases are shared with TRBD1. Unmatched junction bases numbered 16, after V lost 2 bases and J lost 10 bases. Germline values: CDR1 MDHEN, CDR2 SYDVKM. This CDR3 contains 16 residues. CDR3 coding DNA: TGTGCCAGCAGTTTAGCGGGGACAGCACCTCACGTGGGAGCTTTCTTT. Its translation: CASSLAGTAPHVGAFF.

This chain connects TRBV6-1 to TRBJ2-6; no reliable D call. CDR1 is MNHNS and CDR2 is SASEGT in the germline V gene. CDR3 length: 14 residues. V was clipped by 3 bases and J by 0 bases, with 3 bases between them. The CDR3, as DNA: TGTGCCAGCAGTGAGAGCTCTGGGGCCAACGTCCTGACTTTC. This gives the protein CASSESSGANVLTF.

CDR3 sequence reads: CASTPFPSGNTIYF. CDR3 in DNA: TGTGCCAGCACCCCTTTCCCCTCTGGAAACACCATATATTTT. This sequence joins TRBV7-6 and TRBJ1-3; D is ambiguous. V was pared by 7 bases and J by 0 bases, with 10 bases between. Germline CDR1 is SGHVS and CDR2 is FNYEAQ. There are 14 residues in the CDR3.

The V and J genes are TRBV27 and TRBJ1-6; 7 bases align to TRBD1. There are 16 residues in the CDR3. Germline CDR1 MNHEY, CDR2 SMNVEV (reference sequence). The junction had 4 bases not matched to a gene; V was cut back by 1 base and J by 4 bases. The CDR3 region is CASSLYGGQYNSPLHF. The CDR3 nucleotides read TGTGCCAGCAGTTTATATGGGGGACAGTATAATTCACCCCTCCACTTT.

The chain has TRBV2 and TRBJ1-3, with D possibly matching TRBD1 (6 bases). Germline CDR1 SNHLY, CDR2 FYNNEI. Deletions cut 8 bases from V and 4 bases from J, with 18 bases between. The CDR3 covers 15 residues. CDR3 sequence reads: CASGLGQGHGNTIYF. CDR3 DNA sequence: TGTGCCAGCGGGTTGGGACAAGGGCACGGAAACACCATATATTTT.

The chain employs TRBV5-1 and TRBJ1-5; no definite D call. In germline, CDR1 is SGHRS, CDR2 YFSETQ. Trimming removed 4 bases at V and 0 bases at J, with 14 bases between. The CDR3 spans 16 residues. As DNA, the CDR3 is TGCGCCAGCAGCCCGGACGGGGTTGCTAGCAATCAGCCCCAGCATTTT. Residues: CASSPDGVASNQPQHF.

The chain links TRBV6-4 to TRBJ2-2; TRBD1 matches at 12 bases. The germline CDR1 and CDR2 sequences are MRHNA and SNTAGT. This CDR3 has 17 residues. Trimming took 3 bases from V and 6 from J; bases not matched to a gene: 8. In DNA form, the CDR3 reads TGTGCCAGCAGTGATGAAGGGACAGGGGGCTTCTCCGGGGAGCTGTTTTTT. It specifies CASSDEGTGGFSGELFF.